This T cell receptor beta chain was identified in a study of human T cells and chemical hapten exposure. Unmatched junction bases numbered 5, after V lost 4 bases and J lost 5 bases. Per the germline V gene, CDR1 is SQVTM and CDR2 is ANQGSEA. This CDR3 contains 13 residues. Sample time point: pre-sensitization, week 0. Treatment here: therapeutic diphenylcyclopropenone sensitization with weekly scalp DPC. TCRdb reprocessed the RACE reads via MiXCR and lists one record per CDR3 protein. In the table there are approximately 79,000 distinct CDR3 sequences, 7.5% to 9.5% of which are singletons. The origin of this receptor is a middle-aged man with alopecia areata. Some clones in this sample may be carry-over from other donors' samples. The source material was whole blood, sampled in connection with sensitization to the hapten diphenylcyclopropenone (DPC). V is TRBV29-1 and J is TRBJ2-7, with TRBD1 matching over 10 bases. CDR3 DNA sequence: TGCAGCGTTGCGGACAGGGGGAGGAACGAGCAGTACTTC. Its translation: CSVADRGRNEQYF.